Listed below are T cell receptor beta chains from one sample, sequenced in a study of blood T cell repertoires in COVID-19. Here immunoSEQ multiplex PCR was the method, and the copy in TCRdb shows in-frame clones only, minus some. The table shows more than 55,000 clones, with approximately 80% occurring only once. The material sequenced was peripheral blood. The receptor set was obtained from a woman aged 45-59 years with active or convalescent COVID-19. Both conserved end residues are part of each CDR3. The order of the fields is clone size, CDR3 length, J gene, V gene, D gene, CDR3 DNA, CDR3 protein. The D gene is left open where the match is weak. Clone size, where shown, is once, few, many, or a class for clones that have expanded.

>.|13|TRBJ1-5|TRBV12-3/TRBV12-4|TRBD1
TGTGCCAGCAGTCGACAGGGAGATCAGCCCCAGCATTTT
CASSRQGDQPQHF
>.|13|TRBJ2-3|TRBV5-1|.
TGCGCCAGCAGCTTGGGGGCGGGAGATACGCAGTATTTT
CASSLGAGDTQYF
>.|13|TRBJ1-5|TRBV2|TRBD1
TGTGCCAGCAGTCAGACAGGGAATCAGCCCCAGCATTTT
CASSQTGNQPQHF
>.|15|TRBJ2-1|TRBV15|.
TGTGCCACCAGCAGAGAGGGGAGCTCCTACAATGAGCAGTTCTTC
CATSREGSSYNEQFF
>.|17|TRBJ2-2|TRBV7-2|.
TGTGCCAGCAGCTTGGACTATCAACGAATGAACACCGGGGAGCTGTTTTTT
CASSLDYQRMNTGELFF
>.|16|TRBJ2-1|TRBV4-2|TRBD2
TGTGCCAGCAGCCAAGAGGGGGGGGAGGGCCTCTATGAGCAGTTCTTC
CASSQEGGEGLYEQFF
>.|16|TRBJ1-3|TRBV5-1|TRBD1
TGCGCCAGCAGCCTGGGGACAGGGTCCCCTGGAAACACCATATATTTT
CASSLGTGSPGNTIYF
>.|13|TRBJ2-3|TRBV6-2/TRBV6-3|TRBD1
TGTGCCAGCAGTTCGACAGGGGAGGATACGCAGTATTTT
CASSSTGEDTQYF
>few|14|TRBJ1-4|TRBV21-1|.
TGTGCCAGCAGCATCGGGACAGGGGATGAAAAACTGTTTTTT
CASSIGTGDEKLFF
>.|13|TRBJ1-2|TRBV28|TRBD1
TGTGCCAGCACCACGGACAGGAACTATGGCTACACCTTC
CASTTDRNYGYTF
>.|15|TRBJ2-2|TRBV2|TRBD2
TGTGCCAGCAGGCCTACTAGCGGCCGGGGCGGGGAGCTGTTTTTT
CASRPTSGRGGELFF
>many|16|TRBJ2-5|TRBV15|TRBD2
TGTGCCACCAGCAGAGATCGCCCGACTAGCAGAGAGACCCAGTACTTC
CATSRDRPTSRETQYF
>.|14|TRBJ1-1|TRBV19|.
TGTGCCAGTAGTTTCCGACTGAAGCTGACTGAAGCTTTCTTT
CASSFRLKLTEAFF
>.|15|TRBJ1-1|TRBV10-3|TRBD1
TGTGCCATCAGCACCCCGGGACAGGGGAACACTGAAGCTTTCTTT
CAISTPGQGNTEAFF
>.|14|TRBJ2-3|TRBV19|.
TGTGCCAGTAGTCCGAAGGCGGTAACAGATACGCAGTATTTT
CASSPKAVTDTQYF
>.|16|TRBJ2-1|TRBV10-3|TRBD2
TGTGCCATCAGGGATCTAGCGGTGCGCTTAAACAATGAGCAGTTCTTC
CAIRDLAVRLNNEQFF
>.|17|TRBJ1-2|TRBV15|.
TGTGCCACCAGCAGAGATCAAGCAGGGATGCCCAACTATGGCTACACCTTC
CATSRDQAGMPNYGYTF
>.|15|TRBJ1-1|TRBV19|TRBD1
TGTGCCAGTAGTATATCCGGGACAGGGGGCCCTGAAGCTTTCTTT
CASSISGTGGPEAFF
>.|16|TRBJ2-7|TRBV12-5|TRBD2
TGTGCTAGTGGTTTGGCCTTAGCGGGAGGTCCGGGCGAGCAGTACTTC
CASGLALAGGPGEQYF
>once|13|TRBJ2-7|TRBV2|.
TGTGCCAGCAGTGTTCTAGGCCCCTACGAGCAGTACTTC
CASSVLGPYEQYF
>.|13|TRBJ1-6|TRBV7-2|.
TGTGCCAGCAGCTTAGCCCCCCAATCACCCCTCCACTTT
CASSLAPQSPLHF
>once|17|TRBJ2-7|TRBV7-3|TRBD1
TGTGCCAGCAGCTTAACGGACAGGGGGAATCTTCCCTACGAGCAGTACTTC
CASSLTDRGNLPYEQYF
>.|15|TRBJ2-1|TRBV2|.
TGTGCCAGCAGGTCGCCCGGGGGATCCTACAATGAGCAGTTCTTC
CASRSPGGSYNEQFF
>.|14|TRBJ2-2|TRBV2|.
TGTGCCAGCGCCGGGAGACGAAACACCGGGGAGCTGTTTTTT
CASAGRRNTGELFF
>.|12|TRBJ1-4|TRBV2|.
TGTGCCAGCAGGGGGGGAGGTGAAAAACTGTTTTTT
CASRGGGEKLFF
>.|16|TRBJ2-3|TRBV24-1|TRBD2
TGTGCCACCAGTGATCCTAGCGGGAGGGTTACAGATACGCAGTATTTT
CATSDPSGRVTDTQYF
>.|15|TRBJ2-1|TRBV6-2/TRBV6-3|.
TGTGCCAGCAGTGACCGGGATCGCGCCTACAATGAGCAGTTCTTC
CASSDRDRAYNEQFF
>few|15|TRBJ2-1|TRBV4-3|TRBD2
TGCGCCAGCAGCCGGACTAGCGGCTCCTACAATGAGCAGTTCTTC
CASSRTSGSYNEQFF